The clone carrying this TCR beta chain was counted a few times. The antigen remains undetermined. Trimming took 3 bases from V and 4 from J, leaving 15 bases between them. Germline V gene sequence: CDR1 MGHRA, CDR2 YSYEKL. This CDR3 spans 15 amino acids. The data derive from a study of glioma-infiltrating T cells. Whole-study findings and limits: Tissue-blood divergence was below expectation in non-neoplastic patients, above in gliomas.

Amplification of TCR alpha and beta CDR3 regions from RNA used iRepertoire nested multiplex PCR. MiXCR was run by TCRdb on the multiplex PCR reads, yielding one entry per CDR3 protein. The table includes around 130,000 distinct CDR3 sequences, 24% detected once. The specimen was glioma tissue, nonneoplastic brain tissue, or PBMCs (not recorded which). The TCR was taken from a human donor with low-grade glioma or glioblastoma, undergoing nonglioma brain surgery, or in good health (not recorded which). The chain recombines TRBV4-1 with TRBJ1-1; D possibly corresponds to TRBD1 (6 bases). The CDR3 DNA follows: TGCGCCAGCAGCCATGCCGACAGGTATACCACTGAAGCTTTCTTT. Translating gives CASSHADRYTTEAFF.